What follows are 7 T cell receptor beta chains derived from one specimen sequenced in a study of blood T cell repertoires in COVID-19. Here immunoSEQ multiplex PCR was the method, and the copy in TCRdb shows in-frame clones only, minus some. The top ten clones hold under 2% of a sample with under 250,000 clones, approximately 86% of them seen once. Input material: peripheral blood. Source of these receptors: a woman in her sixties who had recovered from COVID-19.

The V gene is TRBV19, the J gene TRBJ2-7, with 7 nucleotides matching TRBD1. Germline-derived CDR1 and CDR2 are LNHDA and SQIVND (reference sequence). V lost 5 bases, J lost 5 bases, and 12 bases stayed unmatched. The CDR3 extends over 15 amino acids. DNA for the CDR3: TGTGCCAGTAGTGTCCAACAGGGGTCGGTCCACGAGCAGTACTTC. Amino acid sequence: CASSVQQGSVHEQYF.

The rearrangement uses TRBV6-5 and TRBJ1-1, with TRBD1 identical over 7 bases. Per the germline V gene, CDR1 is MNHEY and CDR2 is SVGAGI. V dropped 2 bases and J dropped 3; count of bases not matched to a gene: 3. CDR3 length: 14 residues. The CDR3 bases are TGTGCCAGCAGTTACAAGGGGGCTTACACTGAAGCTTTCTTT. Protein product: CASSYKGAYTEAFF.

This chain joins TRBV6-6 and TRBJ1-5; D is perhaps TRBD1 (5 bases). Germline V gives CDR1 MNHNY, CDR2 SVGAGI (reference sequence). There are 13 residues in the CDR3. Between the trimmed V and J ends, which lost 2 bases and 7 bases, there was a span of 9 bases. CDR3: CASSYGGGQPQHF. The CDR3 coding sequence is TGTGCCAGCAGTTACGGGGGGGGGCAGCCCCAGCATTTT.

This clone has a single count. This sequence joins TRBV7-2 and TRBJ2-1, with TRBD2 identical over 9 bases. V shed 2 bases, J shed 6 bases, and the junction held 8 bases outside the gene matches. Germline V gene sequence: CDR1 SGHTA, CDR2 FQGNSA. The CDR3 length is 16 residues. In DNA form, the CDR3 reads TGTGCCAGCAGCTTAAGTAGCGGGGGATCGGGCAATGAGCAGTTCTTC. Its translation is CASSLSSGGSGNEQFF.

This chain uses TRBV5-1 with TRBJ1-4; tentative D call: TRBD1 (5 bases). In germline, CDR1 is SGHRS, CDR2 YFSETQ. CDR3 length equals 15 residues. V was clipped by 4 bases and J by 6 bases, with 16 bases between them. CDR3 bases: TGCGCCAGCAGCCGCAATGGGGGGTCGGATGAAAAACTGTTTTTT. Translated, it gives CASSRNGGSDEKLFF.

The chain employs TRBV5-1 and TRBJ2-5; TRBD1 matches 9 bases. CDR1 is SGHRS and CDR2 is YFSETQ in the germline V gene. Trimming at V came to 0 bases and at J to 5 bases, leaving 8 bases not matched to a gene. The CDR3 consists of 16 residues. The chain's CDR3 is CASSLEDGQGKETQYF. In DNA, the CDR3 is TGCGCCAGCAGCTTGGAAGACGGACAGGGGAAGGAGACCCAGTACTTC.

This clone was counted a few times. The CDR3 loop reads CASRWTSGNGELFF. In DNA form, the CDR3 reads TGTGCCAGCAGGTGGACTAGCGGGAACGGGGAGCTGTTTTTT. The J gene is TRBJ2-2, the V gene TRBV11-3; 12 bases are a match to TRBD2. Germline V gives CDR1 SGHNT, CDR2 YENEEA. This CDR3 region has 14 residues. The trim removed 6 bases at V and 7 bases at J, leaving 3 bases unmatched.